A single TCR beta chain is shown here with its context. Its antigen is not known. The table came from immunoSEQ multiplex PCR; TCRdb's copy has only in-frame clones and leaves some out. The sample carries about 400,000 clones, approximately 89% recorded once. These data come from a study of Ad26.COV2.S vaccination and SARS-CoV-2 variants. General study results and limits: Measurements of TCR breadth and depth may have given underestimates of the total T cell responses.

Treatment described: some 20 received Ad26.COV2.S at low or high dose, single or two shots; 5 received placebo; per-sample allocation not given. Collection of samples fell on day 63 after the first vaccine or placebo injection. Whoever gave the sample was an adult aged 18-55 years in Boston. Spike of the Wuhan-strain SARS-CoV-2 was expressed by an Ad26 vector, which formed the vaccine. Germline CDR1 is SGDLS and CDR2 is YYNGEE. The CDR3 is 15 amino acids. Losses at the gene ends were 0 bases for V and 3 bases for J; bases not matched to a gene: 5. This clonotype originated in a person aged 18-60 years who received the Ad26.COV2.S COVID-19 vaccine or a placebo. The rearrangement uses TRBV9 and TRBJ2-7, with 8 bases matching TRBD2. This specimen consisted of peripheral blood, obtained in a trial of Ad26.COV2.S vaccine versus placebo. Here the CDR3 reads CASSVASGSIYEQYF. CDR3 nucleotide sequence: TGTGCCAGCAGCGTAGCTAGCGGGTCTATCTACGAGCAGTACTTC.